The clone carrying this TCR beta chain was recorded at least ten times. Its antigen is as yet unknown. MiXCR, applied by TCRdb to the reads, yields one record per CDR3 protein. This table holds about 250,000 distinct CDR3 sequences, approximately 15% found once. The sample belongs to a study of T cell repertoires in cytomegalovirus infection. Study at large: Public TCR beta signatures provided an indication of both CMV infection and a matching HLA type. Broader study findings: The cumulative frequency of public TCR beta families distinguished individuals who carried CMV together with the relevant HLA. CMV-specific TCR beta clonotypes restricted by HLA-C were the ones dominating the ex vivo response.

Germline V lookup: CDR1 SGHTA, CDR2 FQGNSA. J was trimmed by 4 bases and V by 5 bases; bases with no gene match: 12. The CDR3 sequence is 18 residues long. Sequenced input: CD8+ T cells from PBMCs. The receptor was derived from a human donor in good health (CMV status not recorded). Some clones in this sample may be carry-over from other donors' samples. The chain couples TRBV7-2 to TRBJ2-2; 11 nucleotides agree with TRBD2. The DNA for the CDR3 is TGTGCCAGCAGCCACCCAAAGGGGGGGACTAGCGGCACCGGGGAGCTGTTTTTT. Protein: CASSHPKGGTSGTGELFF.